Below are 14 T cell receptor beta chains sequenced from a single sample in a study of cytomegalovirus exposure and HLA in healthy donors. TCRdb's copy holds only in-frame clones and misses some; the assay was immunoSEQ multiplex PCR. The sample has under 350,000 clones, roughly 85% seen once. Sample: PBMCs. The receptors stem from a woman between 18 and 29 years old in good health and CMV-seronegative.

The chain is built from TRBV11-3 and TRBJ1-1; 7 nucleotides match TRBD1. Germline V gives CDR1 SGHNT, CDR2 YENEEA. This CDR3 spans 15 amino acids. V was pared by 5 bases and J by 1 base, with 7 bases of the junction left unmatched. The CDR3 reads CASSPFTGENTEAFF. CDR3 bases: TGTGCCAGCAGCCCATTTACAGGGGAGAACACTGAAGCTTTCTTT.

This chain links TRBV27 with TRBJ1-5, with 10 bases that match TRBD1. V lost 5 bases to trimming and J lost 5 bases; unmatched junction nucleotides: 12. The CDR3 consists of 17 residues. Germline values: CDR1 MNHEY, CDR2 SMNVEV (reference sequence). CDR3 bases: TGTGCCAGCAGTCCTCACCCGACAGGGGGCGCAGATCAGCCCCAGCATTTT. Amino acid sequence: CASSPHPTGGADQPQHF.

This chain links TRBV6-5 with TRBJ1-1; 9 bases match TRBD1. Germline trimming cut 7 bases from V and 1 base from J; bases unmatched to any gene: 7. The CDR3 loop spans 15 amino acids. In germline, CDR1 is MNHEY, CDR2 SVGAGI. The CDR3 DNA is TGTGCCAGCAATACAGGGGGCAGCAAGAACACTGAAGCTTTCTTT. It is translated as CASNTGGSKNTEAFF.

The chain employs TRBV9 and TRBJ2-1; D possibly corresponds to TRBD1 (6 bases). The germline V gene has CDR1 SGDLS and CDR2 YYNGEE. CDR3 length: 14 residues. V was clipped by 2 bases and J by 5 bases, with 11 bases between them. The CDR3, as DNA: TGTGCCAGCAGCGTCTCAGGGGACCACAATGAGCAGTTCTTC. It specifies CASSVSGDHNEQFF.

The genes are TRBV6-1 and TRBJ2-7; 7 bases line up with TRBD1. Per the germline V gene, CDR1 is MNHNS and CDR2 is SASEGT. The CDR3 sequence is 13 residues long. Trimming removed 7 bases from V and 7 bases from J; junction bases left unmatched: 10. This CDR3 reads CASNTGAFSEQYF. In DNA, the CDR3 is TGTGCCAGCAACACAGGGGCGTTCTCGGAGCAGTACTTC.

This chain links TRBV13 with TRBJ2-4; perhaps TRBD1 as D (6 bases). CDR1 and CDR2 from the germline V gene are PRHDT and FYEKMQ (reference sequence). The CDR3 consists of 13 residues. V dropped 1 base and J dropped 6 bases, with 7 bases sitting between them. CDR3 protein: CASSLDRANIQYF. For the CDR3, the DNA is TGTGCCAGCAGCTTAGACAGGGCAAACATTCAGTACTTC.

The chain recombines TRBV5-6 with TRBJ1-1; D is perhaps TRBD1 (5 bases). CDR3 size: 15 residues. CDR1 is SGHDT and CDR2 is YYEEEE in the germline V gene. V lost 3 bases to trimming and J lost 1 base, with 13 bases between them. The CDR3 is CASSWGSAGNTEAFF. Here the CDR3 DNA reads TGTGCCAGCAGCTGGGGCAGCGCAGGGAACACTGAAGCTTTCTTT.

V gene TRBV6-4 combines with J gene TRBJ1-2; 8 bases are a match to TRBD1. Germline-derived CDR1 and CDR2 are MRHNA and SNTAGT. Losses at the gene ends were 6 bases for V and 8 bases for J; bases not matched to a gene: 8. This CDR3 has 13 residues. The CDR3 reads CASSGQGSWGYTF. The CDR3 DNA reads TGTGCCAGCAGCGGACAGGGTAGCTGGGGCTACACCTTC.

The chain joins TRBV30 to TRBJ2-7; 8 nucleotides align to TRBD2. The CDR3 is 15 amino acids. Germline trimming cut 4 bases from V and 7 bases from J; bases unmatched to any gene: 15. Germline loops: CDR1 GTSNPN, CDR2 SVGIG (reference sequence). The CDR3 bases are TGTGCCTGGATCCCCCCGACAGCGGGAGCGGAAGAGCAGTACTTC. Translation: CAWIPPTAGAEEQYF.

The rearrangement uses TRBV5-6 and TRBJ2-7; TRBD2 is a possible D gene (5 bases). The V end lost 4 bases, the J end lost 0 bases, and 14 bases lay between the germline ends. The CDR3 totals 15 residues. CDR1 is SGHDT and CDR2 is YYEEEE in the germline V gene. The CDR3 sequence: CASSGGLGSSYEQYF. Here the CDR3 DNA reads TGTGCCAGCAGCGGAGGCCTGGGTAGCTCCTACGAGCAGTACTTC. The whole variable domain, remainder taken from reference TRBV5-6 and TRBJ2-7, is DAGVTQSPTHLIKTRGQQVTLRCSPKSGHDTVSWYQQALGQGPQFIFQYYEEEERQRGNFPDRFSGHQFPNYSSELNVNALLLGDSALYLCASSGGLGSSYEQYFGPGTRLTVT.

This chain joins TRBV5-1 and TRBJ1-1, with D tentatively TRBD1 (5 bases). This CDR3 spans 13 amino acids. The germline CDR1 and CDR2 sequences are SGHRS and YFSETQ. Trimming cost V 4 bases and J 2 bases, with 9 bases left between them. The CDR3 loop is CASSPQGNTEAFF. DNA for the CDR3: TGCGCCAGCAGCCCCCAGGGTAACACTGAAGCTTTCTTT.

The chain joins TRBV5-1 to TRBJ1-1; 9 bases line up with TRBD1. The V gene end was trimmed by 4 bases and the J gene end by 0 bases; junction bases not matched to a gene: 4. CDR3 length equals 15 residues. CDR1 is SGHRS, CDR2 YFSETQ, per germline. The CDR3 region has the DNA TGCGCCAGCAGCCCCGGACAGGGGATGAACACTGAAGCTTTCTTT. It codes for CASSPGQGMNTEAFF.

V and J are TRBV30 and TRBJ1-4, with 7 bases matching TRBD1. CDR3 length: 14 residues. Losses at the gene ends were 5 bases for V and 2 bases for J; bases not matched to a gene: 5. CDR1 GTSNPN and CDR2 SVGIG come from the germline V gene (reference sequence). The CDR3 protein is CAWAPGQTNEKLFF. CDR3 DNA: TGTGCCTGGGCGCCGGGACAGACTAATGAAAAACTGTTTTTT.

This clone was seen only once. The CDR3 sequence: CASSSRVAANNEQFF. The CDR3 DNA follows: TGTGCCAGTAGTTCGCGGGTGGCTGCCAACAATGAGCAGTTCTTC. V gene TRBV19 combines with J gene TRBJ2-1; D perhaps matches TRBD2 (5 bases). The CDR3 has 15 residues. Trimming removed 5 bases at V and 5 bases at J, with 16 bases between. Germline assignment: CDR1 LNHDA and CDR2 SQIVND (reference sequence).